This T cell receptor (beta chain) was captured by sequencing in a study of T cells in Graves' hyperthyroidism and ophthalmopathy. This clonotype was counted at least ten times. Germline CDR1 is DFQATT and CDR2 is SNEGSKA (reference sequence). The CDR3 has 14 residues. Trimming cost V 2 bases and J 1 base, with 9 bases left between them. There were TCR beta CDR3 regions amplified from RNA transcripts. Using the HTBI primer set, a first-round RT-PCR was run on the TCR CDR3. Using its own MiXCR run on the multiplex PCR reads, TCRdb lists one record per CDR3 protein. The profile shows 360,000 or so distinct CDR3 sequences, about a sixth of them singletons.

The TCR was taken from a woman aged 40-49 years with Graves' ophthalmopathy. Sample: blood. The chain recombines TRBV20-1 with TRBJ1-3; no clear D gene. This CDR3 is CSARTGPSGNTIYF. The CDR3 nucleotides are TGCAGTGCTAGAACGGGCCCGTCTGGAAACACCATATATTTT.